This TCR beta chain came from a study of blood T cell repertoires in COVID-19 (dated by TCRdb to 2018 to 2021). For the study in its entirety: Collaborator samples came from the United States, Italy and Spain and covered acute and convalescent phases of COVID-19. The material from the prospective study consisted of cDNA or gDNA derived from T cells, B-cell-depleted T cells, or PBMCs. Deeply sampled blood TCRbeta repertoires from subjects exposed to, actively infected with, or recovered from COVID-19 were included in the dataset. The repertoires were released in a freely available public database meant as a resource for research on the immune response to SARS-CoV-2. Samples came from the ongoing ImmuneRACE study (first 160 participants) plus 1,254 subjects from 6 global collaborators. A de-identified subject ID, COVID-19 status, age in years and sex were almost always included in the sample metadata. Where available, HLA class I and class II types were taken from metadata supplied by the sample provider and were not determined by assay-based typing. Overall results and qualifications from the work: The amount of clinical and demographic metadata varied by source and participant and was provided uncurated.

TCRbeta CDR3 regions were amplified from genomic DNA by means of the immunoSEQ Assay, a bias-controlled multiplex PCR. The original methods were these. Within the assay, amplification of reference gene primers was used to estimate how many nucleated cells each sample contained. To quantify the absolute abundance of each unique TCRbeta CDR3 rearrangement, sequence reads were collapsed and filtered. Productive Simpson clonality was computed per sample as the square root of Simpson's diversity index over productive rearrangements. Imported from immuneACCESS, the table was reduced by TCRdb to in-frame sequences with V and J called. These copies leave out some clones; in studies compared against another copy, an unresolved V gene accounts for under half, and the cause of the remainder is not known. D and trimming come from the DNA, and the V and J calls and clone size come from that table. The sample records fewer than 40,000 clones, 90% of which are singletons. Of the sample, roughly 12% falls within the top ten clones.

Turning to this clone: The antigen this receptor binds is unknown. No per-base quality is available; no much larger clone lies one base away.

Collaborating institutions collected whole blood in K2EDTA tubes following their own protocols. Collaborator samples were shipped for TCRbeta analysis as frozen whole blood, isolated PBMCs, or DNA extracted from either sample type. The sequence was collected from a human donor in a cohort sampled during active COVID-19. Sequenced material: peripheral blood.

In nucleotides, the sequence is TGTGCCAGCAGCTTGCGGGGGACAGACAATGAGCAGTTCTTC. It encodes CASSLRGTDNEQFF. The rearranged chain carries TRBV5-4 and TRBJ2-1, and perhaps TRBD1 as D gene, on 7 matching bases. V gives up 1 base and J gives up 5 bases, and the segment between their germline ends measures 10 bases. The cysteine opens and the phenylalanine closes a CDR3 of 14 amino acids. The CDR3 DNA has 42 bases and is translated from base 1. Reading the germline V gene (reference sequence) gives CDR1 SGHNT and CDR2 YYREEE.